This TCR beta chain was recorded in a study of beta chain features in type 1 diabetes. As regards this clone: Its antigen is undetermined.

Trimming stripped 0 bases from V and 12 bases from J, with 7 bases between. This CDR3 has 11 amino acids. Germline CDR1 reads SGHRS; CDR2 reads YFSETQ. Reverse transcription of all isolated RNA meant that expressed TCRB transcripts were sequenced. TCRdb's table, derived via immunoSEQ multiplex PCR, lists solely in-frame clones and lacks some. The data hold around 430,000 clones, with about 30% observed a single time. By way of CD45RO/CCR7/CD25/CD127/CD95/CD27, the CD4+ regulatory, stem cell-like memory, central memory and naive cells were sorted. Study conclusions and caveats: cDNA-based sequencing might over-represent cells highly expressing TCR.

This TCR came from a man between 18 and 35 years old in good health. The material sequenced was naive CD4+ T cells from blood. This chain connects TRBV5-1 to TRBJ2-1; D call uncertain. CDR3: CASSLALVQFF. DNA for the CDR3: TGCGCCAGCAGCTTGGCCCTAGTGCAGTTCTTC.